The clone carrying this T cell receptor beta chain was seen just once. The antigen is undetermined. The data stem from a study of blood T cells in healthy people across ages. Trimming removed 4 bases from V and 5 bases from J, with 13 bases in between. CDR1 is MGHRA and CDR2 is YSYEKL in the germline V gene. This CDR3 contains 14 residues. Overall study results and limits: Per million T cells, TCR beta diversity dropped about linearly as age rose. Possibly, changes in expanded clonotypes were confounded because donor CMV status was unknown.

Primed by a sample-barcoded 5' primer and a J-beta primer mix, a second PCR proceeded for about 7 to 12 cycles. Every cDNA molecule carried a tag from a template-switch adaptor bearing 12 random nucleotides. One entry per CDR3 protein, called by TCRdb with MiXCR from the 5' RACE reads. Of 800,000 to 900,000 distinct CDR3 sequences in the sample, under 80% were seen once. This rearrangement joins TRBV4-1 to TRBJ2-3; D is possibly TRBD1 (5 bases). Sequenced material: blood. The origin of this receptor is a man aged 25-45 years in good health. The CDR3 coding sequence is TGCGCCAGCAGCCCCCTCAGGGTCCAAGATACGCAGTATTTT. This codes for CASSPLRVQDTQYF.